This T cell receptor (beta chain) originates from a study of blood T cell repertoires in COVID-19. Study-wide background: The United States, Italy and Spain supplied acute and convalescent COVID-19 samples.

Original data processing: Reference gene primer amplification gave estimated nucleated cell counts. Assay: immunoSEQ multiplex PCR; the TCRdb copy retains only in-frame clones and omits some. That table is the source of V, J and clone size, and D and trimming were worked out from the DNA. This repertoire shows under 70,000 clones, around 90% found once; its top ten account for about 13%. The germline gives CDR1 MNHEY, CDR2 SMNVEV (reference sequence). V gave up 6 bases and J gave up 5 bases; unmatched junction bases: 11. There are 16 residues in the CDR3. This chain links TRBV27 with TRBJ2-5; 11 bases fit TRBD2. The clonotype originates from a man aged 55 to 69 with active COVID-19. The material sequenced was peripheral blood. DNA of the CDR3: TGTGCCAGCAGCACCGGGACTAGCGGTCACAGGGAGACCCAGTACTTC. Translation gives CASSTGTSGHRETQYF.